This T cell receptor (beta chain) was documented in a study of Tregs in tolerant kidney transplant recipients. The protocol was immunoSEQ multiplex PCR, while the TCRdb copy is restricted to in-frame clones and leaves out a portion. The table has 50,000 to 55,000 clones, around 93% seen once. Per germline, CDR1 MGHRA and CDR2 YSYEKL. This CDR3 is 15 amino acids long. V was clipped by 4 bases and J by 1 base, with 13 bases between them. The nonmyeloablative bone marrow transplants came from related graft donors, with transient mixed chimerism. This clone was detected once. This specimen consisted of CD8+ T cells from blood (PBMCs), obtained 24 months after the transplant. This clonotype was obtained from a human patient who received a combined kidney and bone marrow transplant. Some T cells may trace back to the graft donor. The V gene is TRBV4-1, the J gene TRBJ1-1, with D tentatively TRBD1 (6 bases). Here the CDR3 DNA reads TGCGCCAGCAGCCCTAATACAGGGTCGAACACTGAAGCTTTCTTT. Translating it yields CASSPNTGSNTEAFF.